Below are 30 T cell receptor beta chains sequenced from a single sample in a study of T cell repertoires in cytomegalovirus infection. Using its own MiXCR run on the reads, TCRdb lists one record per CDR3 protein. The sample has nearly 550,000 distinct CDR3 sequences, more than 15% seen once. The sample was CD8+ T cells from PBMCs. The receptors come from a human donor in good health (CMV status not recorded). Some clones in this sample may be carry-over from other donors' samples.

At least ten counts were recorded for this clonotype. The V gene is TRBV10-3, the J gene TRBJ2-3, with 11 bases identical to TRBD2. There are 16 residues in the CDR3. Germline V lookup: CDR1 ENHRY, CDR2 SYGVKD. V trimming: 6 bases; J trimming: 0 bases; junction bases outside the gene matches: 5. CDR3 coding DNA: TGTGCCATCAGGACCTTAGCGGGGGGGAGCACAGATACGCAGTATTTT. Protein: CAIRTLAGGSTDTQYF.

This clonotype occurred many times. CDR3 protein: CASSGTGGNTGELFF. The DNA of the CDR3 is TGCGCCAGCAGCGGAACAGGGGGTAACACCGGGGAGCTGTTTTTT. The chain recombines TRBV5-1 with TRBJ2-2; TRBD1 matches at 8 bases. The germline CDR1 and CDR2 sequences are SGHRS and YFSETQ. Trimming took 4 bases from V and 2 from J; bases not matched to a gene: 4. The CDR3 consists of 15 residues.

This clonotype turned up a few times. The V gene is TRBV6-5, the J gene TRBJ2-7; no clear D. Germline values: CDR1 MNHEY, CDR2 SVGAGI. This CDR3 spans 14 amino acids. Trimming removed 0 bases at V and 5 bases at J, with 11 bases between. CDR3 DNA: TGTGCCAGCAGTTACTCGACCTCTGGCGACGAGCAGTACTTC. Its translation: CASSYSTSGDEQYF.

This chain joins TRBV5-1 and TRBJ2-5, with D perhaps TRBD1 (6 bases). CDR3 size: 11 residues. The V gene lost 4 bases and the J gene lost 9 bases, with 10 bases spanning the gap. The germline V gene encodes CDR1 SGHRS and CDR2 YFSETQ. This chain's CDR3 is CASSPGESQYF. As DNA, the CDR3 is TGCGCCAGCAGCCCAGGGGAGTCCCAGTACTTC.

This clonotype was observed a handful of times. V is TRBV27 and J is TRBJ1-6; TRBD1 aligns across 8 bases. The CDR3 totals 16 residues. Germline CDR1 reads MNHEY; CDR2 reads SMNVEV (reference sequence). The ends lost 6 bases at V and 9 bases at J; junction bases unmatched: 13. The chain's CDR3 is CASSWDRSFTGSPLHF. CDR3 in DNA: TGTGCCAGCAGCTGGGACAGGTCGTTTACGGGTTCACCCCTCCACTTT.

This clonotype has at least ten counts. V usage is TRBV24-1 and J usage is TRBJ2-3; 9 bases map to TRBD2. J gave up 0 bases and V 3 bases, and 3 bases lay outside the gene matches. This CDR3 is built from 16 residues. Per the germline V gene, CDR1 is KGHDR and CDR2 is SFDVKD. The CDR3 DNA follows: TGTGCCACCAGTGATAACGGACTAGCGAGCACAGATACGCAGTATTTT. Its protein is CATSDNGLASTDTQYF.

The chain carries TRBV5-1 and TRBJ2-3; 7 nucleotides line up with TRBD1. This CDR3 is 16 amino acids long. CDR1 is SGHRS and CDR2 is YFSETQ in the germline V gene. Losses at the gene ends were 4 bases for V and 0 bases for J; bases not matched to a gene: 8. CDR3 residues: CASSPRQGPSTDTQYF. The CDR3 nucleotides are TGCGCCAGCAGCCCACGACAGGGACCCAGCACAGATACGCAGTATTTT.

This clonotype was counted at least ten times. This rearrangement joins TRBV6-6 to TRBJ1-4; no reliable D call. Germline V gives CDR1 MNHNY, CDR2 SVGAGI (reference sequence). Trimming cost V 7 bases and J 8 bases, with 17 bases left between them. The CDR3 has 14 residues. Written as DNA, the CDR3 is TGTGCCAGCACTTCCTTGGAGGGCTGGGAAAAACTGTTTTTT. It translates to CASTSLEGWEKLFF.

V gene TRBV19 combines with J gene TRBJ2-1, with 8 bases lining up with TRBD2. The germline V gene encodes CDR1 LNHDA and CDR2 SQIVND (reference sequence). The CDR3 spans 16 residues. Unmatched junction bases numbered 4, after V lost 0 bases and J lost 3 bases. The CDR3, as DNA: TGTGCCAGTAGTATAGATGAGGCGGGAGGCTACAATGAGCAGTTCTTC. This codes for CASSIDEAGGYNEQFF.

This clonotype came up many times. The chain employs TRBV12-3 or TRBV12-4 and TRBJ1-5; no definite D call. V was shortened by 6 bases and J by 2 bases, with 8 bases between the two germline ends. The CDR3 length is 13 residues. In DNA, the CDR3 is TGTGCCAGCAGCCTAACCCGCAATCAGCCCCAGCATTTT. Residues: CASSLTRNQPQHF.

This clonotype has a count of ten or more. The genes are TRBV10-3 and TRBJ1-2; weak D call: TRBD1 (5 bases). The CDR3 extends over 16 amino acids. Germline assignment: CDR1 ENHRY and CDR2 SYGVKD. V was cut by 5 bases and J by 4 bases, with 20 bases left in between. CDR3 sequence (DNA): TGTGCCATCAGTTACTCGGACGGGGGGGACTCCTATGGCTACACCTTC. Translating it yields CAISYSDGGDSYGYTF.

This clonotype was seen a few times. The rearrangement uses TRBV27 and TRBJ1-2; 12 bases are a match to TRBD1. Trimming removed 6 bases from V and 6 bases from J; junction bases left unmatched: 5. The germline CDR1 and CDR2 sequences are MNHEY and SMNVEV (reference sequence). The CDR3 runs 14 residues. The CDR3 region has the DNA TGTGCCAGCAGGCCGGGACAGGGGGCCAATGGCTACACCTTC. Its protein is CASRPGQGANGYTF.

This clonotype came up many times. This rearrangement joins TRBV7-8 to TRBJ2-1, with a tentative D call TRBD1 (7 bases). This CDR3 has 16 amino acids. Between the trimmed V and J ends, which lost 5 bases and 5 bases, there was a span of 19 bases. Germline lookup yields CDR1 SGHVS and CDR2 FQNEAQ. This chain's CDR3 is CASSQGAEGAHNEQFF. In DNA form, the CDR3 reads TGTGCCAGCAGCCAGGGTGCGGAGGGGGCCCACAATGAGCAGTTCTTC. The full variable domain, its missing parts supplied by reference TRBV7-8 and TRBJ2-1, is GAGVSQSPRYKVAKRGQDVALRCDPISGHVSLFWYQQALGQGPEFLTYFQNEAQLDKSGLPSDRFFAERPEGSVSTLKIQRTQQEDSAVYLCASSQGAEGAHNEQFFGPGTRLTVL.

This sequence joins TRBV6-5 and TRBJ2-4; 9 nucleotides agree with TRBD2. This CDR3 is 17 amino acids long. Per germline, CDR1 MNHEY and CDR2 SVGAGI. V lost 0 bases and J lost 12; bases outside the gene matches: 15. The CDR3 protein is CASSYSPYSGSDSPQYF. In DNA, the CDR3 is TGTGCCAGCAGTTACTCCCCCTATAGCGGGAGCGACAGTCCTCAGTACTTC.

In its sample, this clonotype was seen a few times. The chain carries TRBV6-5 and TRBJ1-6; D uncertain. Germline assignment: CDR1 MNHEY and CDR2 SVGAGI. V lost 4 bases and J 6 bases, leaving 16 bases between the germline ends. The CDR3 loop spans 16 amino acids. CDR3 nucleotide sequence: TGTGCCAGCAGTTTGGATATTTGGGGTGGTAATTCACCCCTCCACTTT. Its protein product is CASSLDIWGGNSPLHF.

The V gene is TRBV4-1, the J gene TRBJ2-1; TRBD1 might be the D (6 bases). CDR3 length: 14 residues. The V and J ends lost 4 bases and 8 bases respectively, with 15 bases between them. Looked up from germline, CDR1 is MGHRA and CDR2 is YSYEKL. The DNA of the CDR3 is TGCGCCAGCAGCCCTTTCTTACAGGGACATGAGCAGTTCTTC. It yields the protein CASSPFLQGHEQFF.

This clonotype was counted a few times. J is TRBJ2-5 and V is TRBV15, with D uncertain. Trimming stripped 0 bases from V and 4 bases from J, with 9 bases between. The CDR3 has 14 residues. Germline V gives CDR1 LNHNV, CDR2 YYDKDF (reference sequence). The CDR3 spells CATSRDRPPETQYF. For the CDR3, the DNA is TGTGCCACCAGCAGAGATCGCCCCCCAGAGACCCAGTACTTC.

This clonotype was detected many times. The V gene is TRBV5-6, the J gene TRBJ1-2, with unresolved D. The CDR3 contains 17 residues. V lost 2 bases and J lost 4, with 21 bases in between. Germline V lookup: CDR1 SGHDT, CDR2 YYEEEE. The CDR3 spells CASSFGRGGGIIYGYTF. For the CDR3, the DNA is TGTGCCAGCAGCTTTGGTAGAGGTGGAGGGATCATCTATGGCTACACCTTC.

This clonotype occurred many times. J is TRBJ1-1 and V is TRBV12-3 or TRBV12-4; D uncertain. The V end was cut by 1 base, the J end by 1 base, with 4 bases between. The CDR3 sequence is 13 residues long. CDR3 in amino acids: CASSLDQNTEAFF. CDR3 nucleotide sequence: TGTGCCAGCAGTTTAGACCAGAACACTGAAGCTTTCTTT.

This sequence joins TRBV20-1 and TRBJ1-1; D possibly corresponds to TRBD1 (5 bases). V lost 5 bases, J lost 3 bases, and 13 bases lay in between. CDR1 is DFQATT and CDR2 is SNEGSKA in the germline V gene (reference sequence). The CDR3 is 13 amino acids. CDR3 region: CSAGGGDYTEAFF. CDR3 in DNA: TGCAGTGCTGGTGGGGGGGATTACACTGAAGCTTTCTTT.

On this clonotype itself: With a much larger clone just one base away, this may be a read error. The CDR3 bases are TGTGCCAGCAGTTTGTCTAAGGGGGGGGGAACCGGGGAGCTGTTTTTT. The encoded protein is CASSLSKGGGTGELFF. The rearrangement links TRBV12-3 or TRBV12-4 to TRBJ2-2, with D possibly being TRBD2 (7 bases). This CDR3 is 16 amino acids long. V lost 3 bases to trimming and J lost 5 bases, with 16 bases between them.

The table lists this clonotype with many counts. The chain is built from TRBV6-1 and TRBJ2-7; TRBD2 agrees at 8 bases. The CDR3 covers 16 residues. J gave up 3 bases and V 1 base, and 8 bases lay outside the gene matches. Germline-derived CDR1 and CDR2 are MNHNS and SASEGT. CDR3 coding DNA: TGTGCCAGCAGTGAAGGAGTAGCGGGGTCCAGCTACGAGCAGTACTTC. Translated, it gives CASSEGVAGSSYEQYF.

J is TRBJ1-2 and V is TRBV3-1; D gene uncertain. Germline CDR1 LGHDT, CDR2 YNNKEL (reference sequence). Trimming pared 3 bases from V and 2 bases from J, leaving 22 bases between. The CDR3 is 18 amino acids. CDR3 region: CASSHIPGGPGLNYGYTF. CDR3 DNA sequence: TGTGCCAGCAGCCATATCCCAGGAGGTCCAGGACTAAACTATGGCTACACCTTC.

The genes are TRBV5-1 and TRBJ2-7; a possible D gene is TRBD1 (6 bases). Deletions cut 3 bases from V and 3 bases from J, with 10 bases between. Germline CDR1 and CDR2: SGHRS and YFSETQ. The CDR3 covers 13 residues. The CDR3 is CASSWGQHYEQYF. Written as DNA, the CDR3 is TGCGCCAGCAGCTGGGGGCAGCACTACGAGCAGTACTTC.

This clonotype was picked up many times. The CDR3 is CASSLLWARGEETQYF. Written as DNA, the CDR3 is TGTGCCAGCAGCTTGTTATGGGCCAGGGGAGAAGAGACCCAGTACTTC. This rearrangement joins TRBV5-5 to TRBJ2-5, with D tentatively TRBD1 (6 bases). V shed 1 base and J shed 3 bases, with 16 bases lying between them. Germline CDR1 is SGHKS and CDR2 is YYEKEE (reference sequence). This CDR3 has 16 amino acids.

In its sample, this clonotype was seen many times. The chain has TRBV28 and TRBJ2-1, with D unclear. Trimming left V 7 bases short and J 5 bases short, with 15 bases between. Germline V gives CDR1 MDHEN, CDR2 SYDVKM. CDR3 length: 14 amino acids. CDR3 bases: TGTGCCAGCACCCTCCCTTCGAACAACAATGAGCAGTTCTTC. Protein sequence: CASTLPSNNNEQFF.

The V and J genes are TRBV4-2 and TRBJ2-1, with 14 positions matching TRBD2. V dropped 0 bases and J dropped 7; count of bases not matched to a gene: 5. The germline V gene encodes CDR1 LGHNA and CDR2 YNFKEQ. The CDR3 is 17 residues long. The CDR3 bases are TGTGCCAGCAGCCAAGATTGGGGGACTAGCGGGAGAAATGAGCAGTTCTTC. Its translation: CASSQDWGTSGRNEQFF.

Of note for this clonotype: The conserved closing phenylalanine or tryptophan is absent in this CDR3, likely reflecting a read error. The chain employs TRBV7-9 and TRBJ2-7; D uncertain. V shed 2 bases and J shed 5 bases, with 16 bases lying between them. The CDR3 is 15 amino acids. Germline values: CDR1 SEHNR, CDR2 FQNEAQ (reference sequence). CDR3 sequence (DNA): TGTGCCAGCAGCTTATTGGGCGGATCCTACGACGAGCAGTACCTC. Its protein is CASSLLGGSYDEQYL.

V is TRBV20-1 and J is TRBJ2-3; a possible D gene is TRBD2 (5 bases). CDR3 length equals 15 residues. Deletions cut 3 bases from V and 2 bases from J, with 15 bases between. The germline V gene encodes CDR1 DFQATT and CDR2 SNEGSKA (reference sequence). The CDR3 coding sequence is TGCAGTGCTAGTGCCCCTACGGGGAACACAGATACGCAGTATTTT. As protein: CSASAPTGNTDTQYF.

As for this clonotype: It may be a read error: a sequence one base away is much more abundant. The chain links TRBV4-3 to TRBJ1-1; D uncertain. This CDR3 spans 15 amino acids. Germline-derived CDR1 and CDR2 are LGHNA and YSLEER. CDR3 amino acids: CASGQLGTRNTEAFF. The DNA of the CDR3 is TGCGCCAGCGGCCAATTAGGTACAAGGAACACTGAAGCTTTCTTT.